A single T cell receptor beta chain is shown here with its context. CDR1 GTSNPN and CDR2 SVGIG come from the germline V gene (reference sequence). This CDR3 contains 15 residues. V lost 3 bases, J lost 4 bases, and 15 bases lay in between. The source of the sample is a study of beta chain features in type 1 diabetes. Sequencing targeted expressed TCRB transcripts, as all isolated RNA had been reverse transcribed. Naive, central memory and regulatory T cell samples averaged about 4 million immunoSEQ reads each. Repertoires were generated with immunoSEQ multiplex PCR, while TCRdb's copy carries only in-frame clones and drops some. The repertoire consists of roughly 40,000 clones, with about 52% occurring once and the leading ten covering 0.6% to 0.9%.

The chain couples TRBV30 to TRBJ2-2; a possible D gene is TRBD2 (6 bases). Input material: central memory CD4+ T cells from blood. This sequence was found in a woman under 30 in good health. This chain's CDR3 is CAWRKASVVTGELFF. In nucleotides, the CDR3 is TGTGCCTGGAGAAAGGCTAGCGTTGTCACCGGGGAGCTGTTTTTT.